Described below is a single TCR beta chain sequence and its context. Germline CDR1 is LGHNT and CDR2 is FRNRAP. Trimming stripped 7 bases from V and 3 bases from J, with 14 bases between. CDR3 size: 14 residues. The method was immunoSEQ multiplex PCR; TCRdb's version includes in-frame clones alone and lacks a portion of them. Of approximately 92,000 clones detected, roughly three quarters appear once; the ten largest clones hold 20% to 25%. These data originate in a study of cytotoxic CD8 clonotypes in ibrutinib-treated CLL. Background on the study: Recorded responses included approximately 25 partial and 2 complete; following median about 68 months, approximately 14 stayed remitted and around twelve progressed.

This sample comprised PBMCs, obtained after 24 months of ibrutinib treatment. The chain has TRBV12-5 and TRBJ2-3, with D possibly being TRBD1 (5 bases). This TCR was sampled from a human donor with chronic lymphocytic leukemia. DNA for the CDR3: TGTGCTAGTGCAGCTGAGCCAGGGACAGATACGCAGTATTTT. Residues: CASAAEPGTDTQYF. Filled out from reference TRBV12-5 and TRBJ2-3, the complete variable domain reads DARVTQTPRHKVTEMGQEVTMRCQPILGHNTVFWYRQTMMQGLELLAYFRNRAPLDDSGMPKDRFSAEMPDATLATLKIQPSEPRDSAVYFCASAAEPGTDTQYFGPGTRLTVL.